What follows is one TCR beta chain and its context. Each PCR received spiked synthetic TCR analog templates. The table came from immunoSEQ multiplex PCR; TCRdb's copy has only in-frame clones and leaves some out. This table has 65,000 to 85,000 clones, approximately 90% appearing once. Time point specified: peripheral blood 6 weeks after treatment start. This record belongs to a study of PD-L1 blockade in urothelial cancer. Study details: The authors examined blood 3 weeks (second dose) and 6 weeks after treatment start.

Looked up from germline, CDR1 is SGHVS and CDR2 is FNYEAQ. With 5 bases removed from V and 3 bases from J, the gap between germline ends came to 8 bases. CDR3 size: 13 residues. The clonotype comes from a woman of 80 years or more with urothelial cancer. This rearrangement joins TRBV7-6 to TRBJ2-1; maybe TRBD2 (5 bases). The sequenced sample was PBMCs, obtained around atezolizumab (anti-PD-L1) treatment. The CDR3 is CASSTRDYNEQFF. DNA of the CDR3: TGTGCCAGCAGCACCCGGGACTACAATGAGCAGTTCTTC.